The 15 T cell receptor beta chains given below trace back to one sample, sequenced in a study of blood T cell repertoires in COVID-19. Some clones are missing from TCRdb's copy, which holds only in-frame ones; the method was immunoSEQ multiplex PCR. The sample includes more than 75,000 clones, approximately 86% of them seen just once. The material sequenced was peripheral blood. The origin of the receptors is a man older than 75 with active or convalescent COVID-19.

This sequence joins TRBV2 and TRBJ1-5, with no clear D. Germline V gene data show CDR1 as SNHLY and CDR2 as FYNNEI. Between the trimmed V and J ends, which lost 6 bases and 3 bases, there was a span of 9 bases. There are 13 residues in the CDR3. This CDR3 reads CASRRSSNQPQHF. DNA for the CDR3: TGTGCCAGCAGACGGTCGTCCAATCAGCCCCAGCATTTT.

The rearrangement links TRBV27 to TRBJ2-7; a weak D match, TRBD2 (5 bases). V was clipped by 5 bases and J by 1 base, with 12 bases between them. Germline CDR1 and CDR2: MNHEY and SMNVEV (reference sequence). This CDR3 has 14 residues. The CDR3 nucleotides read TGTGCCAGCAGTAGGACTGATCCGTCCTACGAGCAGTACTTC. It specifies CASSRTDPSYEQYF.

V is TRBV7-8 and J is TRBJ1-4; D is undetermined. The germline V gene encodes CDR1 SGHVS and CDR2 FQNEAQ. The CDR3 runs to 12 residues. V gave up 1 base and J gave up 8 bases, with 5 bases separating them. For the CDR3, the DNA is TGTGCCAGCAGCTTAGGTCCAGAAAAACTGTTTTTT. This encodes CASSLGPEKLFF.

CDR3 DNA sequence: TGCGCCAGCAGCCAAGACAAGATCTATACAGAGAATGAGCAGTTCTTC. This gives the protein CASSQDKIYTENEQFF. The V gene is TRBV4-3, the J gene TRBJ2-1; no clear D. This CDR3 has 16 residues. Trimming cost V 0 bases and J 7 bases, with 16 bases left between them. The germline CDR1 and CDR2 sequences are LGHNA and YSLEER.

The rearrangement links TRBV5-1 to TRBJ2-7, with unresolved D. CDR1 and CDR2 from the germline V gene are SGHRS and YFSETQ. This CDR3 is built from 14 residues. Trimming removed 3 bases from V and 2 bases from J, with 12 bases in between. DNA of the CDR3: TGCGCCAGCAGCTCACTTCAGGTTCCCTACGAGCAGTACTTC. Translated: CASSSLQVPYEQYF.

The CDR3 region is CASSPGQPLYGYTF. CDR3 DNA sequence: TGTGCCAGCTCACCCGGACAGCCTCTATACGGCTACACCTTC. The chain combines TRBV18 with TRBJ1-2; possible D gene TRBD1, 6 bases. This CDR3 has 14 residues. CDR1 KGHSH and CDR2 LQKENI come from the germline V gene. V lost 3 bases and J 8 bases, leaving 16 bases between the germline ends.

V gene TRBV5-4 combines with J gene TRBJ2-1, with 11 bases matching TRBD2. The V segment lost 4 bases and the J segment 6 bases; nucleotides outside the gene matches: 6. The CDR3 is made up of 15 amino acids. Germline lookup yields CDR1 SGHNT and CDR2 YYREEE (reference sequence). The CDR3 here is CASSPDLAGGNEQFF. DNA for the CDR3: TGTGCCAGCAGCCCGGACCTAGCGGGAGGCAATGAGCAGTTCTTC.

V usage is TRBV6-2 or TRBV6-3 and J usage is TRBJ2-3; 8 nucleotides match TRBD2. V was clipped by 7 bases and J by 7 bases; unmatched bases: 13. Germline assignment: CDR1 MNHEY and CDR2 SVGEGT. CDR3 length equals 15 residues. The CDR3 nucleotides read TGTGCCAGCACCCCCCGGGGGGGGTTGGTGTATACGCAGTATTTT. This encodes CASTPRGGLVYTQYF.

V and J are TRBV6-5 and TRBJ1-1; 8 bases line up with TRBD1. The V segment lost 4 bases and the J segment 11 bases; nucleotides outside the gene matches: 6. Germline CDR1 and CDR2: MNHEY and SVGAGI. The CDR3 extends over 12 amino acids. The CDR3 DNA follows: TGTGCCAGCAGTTCACAGGGGGTAGGGGCTTTCTTT. Protein: CASSSQGVGAFF.

This clone was picked up one time. In DNA form, the CDR3 reads TGCGCCAGCAGCCAAGATCGGACAGGGCACCATCGGGGCTACACCTTC. As protein: CASSQDRTGHHRGYTF. V and J are TRBV4-3 and TRBJ1-2, with TRBD1 matching 8 bases. Germline V gives CDR1 LGHNA, CDR2 YSLEER. Trimming cost V 0 bases and J 8 bases; bases outside gene matches: 11. The CDR3 loop spans 16 amino acids.

This chain uses TRBV30 with TRBJ2-7; 7 positions agree with TRBD1. V gave up 0 bases and J gave up 2 bases; unmatched junction bases: 1. Germline V CDR1 and CDR2: GTSNPN, SVGIG (reference sequence). The length of the CDR3 is 13 residues. CDR3 coding DNA: TGTGCCTGGAGTGTGGGACAGACCTACGAGCAGTACTTC. Its translation: CAWSVGQTYEQYF.

This clone has just one count. The chain has TRBV6-2 or TRBV6-3 and TRBJ1-2, with TRBD1 identical over 8 bases. Looked up from germline, CDR1 is MNHEY and CDR2 is SVGEGT. CDR3 length: 16 residues. After removal of 5 bases from V and 7 bases from J, the junction contained 15 bases not matched to a gene. The CDR3 coding sequence is TGTGCCAGCAGTCGTCATACCGGGACAGGCGAAGGTGGCTACACCTTC. Amino acids: CASSRHTGTGEGGYTF.

The count of this clone is one. This chain joins TRBV5-1 and TRBJ2-5; D might be TRBD2 (6 bases). Between the trimmed V and J ends, which lost 4 bases and 3 bases, there was a span of 16 bases. Germline V gives CDR1 SGHRS, CDR2 YFSETQ. The CDR3 sequence is 15 residues long. The chain's CDR3 is CASSPGGTQKETQYF. CDR3 DNA sequence: TGCGCCAGCAGCCCTGGGGGGACTCAAAAAGAGACCCAGTACTTC.

This chain uses TRBV7-2 with TRBJ1-1, with unresolved D. The CDR3 has 13 amino acids. Germline lookup yields CDR1 SGHTA and CDR2 FQGNSA. The germline V and J ends were trimmed by 3 bases and 3 bases, with 8 bases remaining between them. This chain's CDR3 is CASSFSGDTEAFF. The CDR3 region has the DNA TGTGCCAGCAGCTTCTCCGGGGACACTGAAGCTTTCTTT.

The V call is TRBV5-8, the J call TRBJ2-1, with D perhaps TRBD1 (5 bases). Per the germline V gene, CDR1 is SGHTS and CDR2 is YDEGEE. The V and J ends lost 2 bases and 8 bases respectively, with 23 bases between them. The CDR3 is 17 residues long. CDR3 nucleotide sequence: TGTGCCAGCAGCTTTATAGTGACAGCGTGGGCGGAAGATGAGCAGTTCTTC. Its translation is CASSFIVTAWAEDEQFF.